This T cell receptor beta chain comes out of a study of cytomegalovirus exposure and HLA in healthy donors. The PCR made use of 60 Vbeta and 13 Jbeta primers. Generated by immunoSEQ multiplex PCR, the TCRdb table keeps only in-frame clones and is missing some. Here the sample spans about 150,000 clones, over 60% being singletons. Germline loops: CDR1 SQVTM, CDR2 ANQGSEA. V lost 6 bases to trimming and J lost 2 bases, with 14 bases between them. The CDR3 has 14 residues. This clonotype was sampled from a woman in her 30s in good health and CMV-seronegative. This chain connects TRBV29-1 to TRBJ1-3, with D perhaps matching TRBD1 (6 bases). Sequencing input: PBMCs. The CDR3 DNA reads TGCAGCGTCCGACCGGGGGGGCCTGGAAACACCATATATTTT. Amino acids: CSVRPGGPGNTIYF.